Listed below are T cell receptor beta chains from one sample, sequenced in a study of T-cell reconstitution after alpha-beta-depleted transplantation in children. MiXCR, applied by TCRdb to the PCR reads, yields one record per CDR3 protein. The sample lists approximately 650,000 distinct CDR3 sequences, around 13% occurring once. Sample: PBMCs, taken before TCRalphabeta/CD19-depleted stem cell transplant. The receptor set was obtained from a girl aged 2 to 10 with congenital amegakaryocytic thrombocytopenia, due to receive a stem cell transplant. CDR3s include the opening cysteine and the closing phenylalanine or tryptophan. D genes are given only for firm matches. A row's size may be missing; if present it is once, few, many or a size class.

clone_size j_call v_call d_call cdr3_length cdr3_aa cdr3_nt
many TRBJ2-7 TRBV20-1 - 11 CSAFTPGEQYF TGCAGTGCCTTCACGCCGGGGGAGCAGTACTTC
many TRBJ2-2 TRBV5-1 - 12 CAGEAGTGELFF TGCGCCGGAGAGGCGGGAACCGGGGAGCTGTTTTTT
many TRBJ1-2 TRBV29-1 TRBD1 16 CSLQGSAGQGNYGYTF TGCAGCCTGCAGGGTTCGGCGGGACAGGGCAACTATGGCTACACCTTC
few TRBJ2-7 TRBV5-1 - 15 CASSLGSDYSYEQYF TGCGCCAGCAGCTTGGGTTCAGACTATTCCTACGAGCAGTACTTC
- TRBJ2-1 TRBV29-1 - 12 CSVGDMGDEQLF TGCAGCGTCGGGGACATGGGGGATGAGCAGCTCTTC
many TRBJ2-2 TRBV6-1 - 15 CAVAGAGRSYGELFF TGTGCCGTCGCTGGGGCAGGGAGGTCGTACGGGGAGCTGTTTTTT
- TRBJ2-3 TRBV4-1 TRBD1 15 CASSPVTGFTDTQYF TGCGCCAGCAGCCCCGTGACAGGGTTCACAGATACGCAGTATTTT
many TRBJ1-2 TRBV29-1 - 12 CSVEKGGDGYTF TGCAGCGTTGAAAAAGGGGGGGATGGCTACACCTTC
many TRBJ2-1 TRBV5-1 TRBD1 15 CASSTGTGSYNEQFF TGCGCCAGCAGCACCGGGACAGGCTCTTACAATGAGCAGTTCTTC
many TRBJ2-1 TRBV12-3/TRBV12-4 - 16 CASSLGGRRSYNEQFF TGTGCCAGCAGTTTAGGGGGGAGGCGGTCCTACAATGAGCAGTTCTTC
many TRBJ2-7 TRBV20-1 - 15 CSARRFRGPGYEQYF TGCAGTGCTAGACGCTTTCGAGGGCCCGGGTACGAGCAGTACTTC
- TRBJ2-3 TRBV29-1 TRBD2 16 CSVDSVSSGPTDTQYF TGCAGCGTTGACAGCGTGTCTAGCGGACCCACAGATACGCAGTATTTT
many TRBJ2-7 TRBV12-3/TRBV12-4 - 14 CASSVQGPSYEQYF TGTGCCAGCAGTGTGCAGGGGCCCTCCTACGAGCAGTACTTC
- TRBJ1-2 TRBV3-1 - 12 CASSRRGYGYTF TGTGCCAGCAGCCGCCGGGGGTATGGCTACACCTTC
few TRBJ2-7 TRBV4-1 TRBD1 16 CASSRERDRATYEQYF TGCGCCAGCAGCCGGGAAAGGGACAGGGCCACCTACGAGCAGTACTTC
- TRBJ2-2 TRBV12-3/TRBV12-4 - 15 CARPKLAANTGELFF TGTGCCAGACCTAAATTGGCGGCGAACACCGGGGAGCTGTTTTTT
few TRBJ1-4 TRBV5-1 - 14 CASSLSPTNEKLFF TGCGCCAGCAGCTTGTCACCAACTAATGAAAAACTGTTTTTT
few TRBJ2-3 TRBV29-1 TRBD2 16 CSVTRGLAVSTDTQYF TGCAGCGTAACGAGGGGACTAGCGGTCTCCACAGATACGCAGTATTTT
many TRBJ2-7 TRBV5-1 TRBD2 16 CASSTLAGYGSYEQYF TGCGCCAGCAGTACCTTAGCGGGATATGGGTCCTACGAGCAGTACTTC
many TRBJ1-4 TRBV12-3/TRBV12-4 TRBD1 15 CASRPGTGGNEKLFF TGTGCCAGCAGGCCCGGGACAGGCGGAAATGAAAAACTGTTTTTT
many TRBJ2-3 TRBV7-3 - 13 CASSSRGADTQYF TGCGCCAGCAGCAGCAGAGGAGCAGATACGCAGTATTTT
few TRBJ2-3 TRBV5-1 TRBD2 23 CASSLALVWLRGSGRPPGDTQYF TGCGCCAGCAGCTTGGCCCTGGTATGGCTACGCGGGAGCGGGAGGCCCCCAGGTGATACGCAGTATTTT
- TRBJ1-1 TRBV2 - 13 CASSEPVTAEAFF TGTGCCAGCAGTGAACCAGTTACTGCTGAAGCTTTCTTT
once TRBJ1-1 TRBV2 - 12 CASIVDTTEAFF TGTGCCAGCATAGTTGATACCACTGAAGCTTTCTTT
many TRBJ2-4 TRBV12-3/TRBV12-4 - 11 CASSLVYIQYF TGTGCCAGCAGTTTAGTGTACATTCAGTACTTC
few TRBJ2-1 TRBV5-1 TRBD2 17 CASRPHTSGSIMNEQFF TGCGCCAGCAGGCCCCATACTAGCGGGAGTATTATGAATGAGCAGTTCTTC
few TRBJ2-3 TRBV5-5 - 15 CASSLTALARNTQYF TGTGCCAGCAGCTTGACAGCCTTAGCCAGAAATACGCAGTATTTT
many TRBJ2-5 TRBV29-1 - 13 CSVEERGGETQYF TGCAGCGTTGAAGAGCGGGGAGGCGAGACCCAGTACTTC
many TRBJ2-7 TRBV20-1 - 15 CSARDSFGGTNEQYF TGCAGTGCTAGAGATTCGTTTGGGGGCACTAACGAGCAGTACTTC
- TRBJ2-7 TRBV7-9 TRBD1 13 CASSVRTGDEQYF TGTGCCAGCAGCGTAAGGACAGGCGACGAGCAGTACTTC
many TRBJ2-7 TRBV20-1 - 12 CSGTDGPTQQYF TGCAGTGGGACGGACGGTCCTACGCAGCAGTACTTC
few TRBJ2-1 TRBV5-6 - 14 CASSLEAVGSEQFF TGTGCCAGCAGCTTAGAGGCGGTTGGATCTGAGCAGTTCTTC
- TRBJ1-1 TRBV4-1 - 15 CASSQILEGRTEAFF TGCGCCAGCAGCCAAATCCTAGAGGGGAGGACTGAAGCTTTCTTT
- TRBJ2-4 TRBV12-3/TRBV12-4 - 12 CATRDQKNIQYF TGTGCCACACGGGATCAGAAAAACATTCAGTACTTC
many TRBJ2-1 TRBV7-3 - 12 CASSAPHNEQFF TGTGCCAGCAGCGCCCCACACAATGAGCAGTTCTTC
- TRBJ1-2 TRBV6-1 TRBD1 11 CASSGQGNYTF TGTGCCAGCAGTGGACAGGGGAACTACACCTTC
- TRBJ2-7 TRBV10-3 - 13 CAIRSLEGWEQYF TGTGCCATCAGAAGTTTAGAGGGGTGGGAGCAGTACTTC
many TRBJ2-3 TRBV20-1 TRBD2 15 CSARAREGRIDTQYF TGCAGTGCTAGGGCTCGGGAGGGCCGGATAGATACGCAGTATTTT
many TRBJ1-1 TRBV12-3/TRBV12-4 TRBD1 16 CASSPYTGGLNTEAFF TGTGCCAGCAGTCCGTACACAGGGGGTTTGAACACTGAAGCTTTCTTT
many TRBJ2-2 TRBV29-1 TRBD2 17 CSVATSGSPRGTGELFF TGCAGCGTTGCCACTAGCGGGAGTCCTCGGGGCACCGGGGAGCTGTTTTTT
few TRBJ2-1 TRBV5-1 TRBD2 15 CASSFTGTSGKEQFF TGCGCCAGCAGCTTTACCGGGACTAGCGGGAAAGAGCAGTTCTTC
- TRBJ2-4 TRBV12-3/TRBV12-4 - 12 CASRGRTDIQYF TGTGCCAGCAGGGGACGTACGGACATTCAGTACTTC
- TRBJ2-1 TRBV27 - 13 CASSPPVAAQQFF TGTGCCAGCAGTCCCCCCGTGGCGGCTCAGCAGTTCTTC
many TRBJ2-7 TRBV4-1 - 14 CASSREREAYEQYF TGCGCCAGCAGCCGGGAAAGGGAGGCCTACGAGCAGTACTTC
many TRBJ2-5 TRBV5-1 TRBD2 15 CASSLGLAGLETQYF TGCGCCAGCAGCTTGGGACTAGCAGGTCTGGAGACCCAGTACTTC
few TRBJ1-2 TRBV21-1 - 13 CASSKHRGQGYTF TGTGCCAGCAGCAAACATCGGGGGCAGGGCTACACCTTC